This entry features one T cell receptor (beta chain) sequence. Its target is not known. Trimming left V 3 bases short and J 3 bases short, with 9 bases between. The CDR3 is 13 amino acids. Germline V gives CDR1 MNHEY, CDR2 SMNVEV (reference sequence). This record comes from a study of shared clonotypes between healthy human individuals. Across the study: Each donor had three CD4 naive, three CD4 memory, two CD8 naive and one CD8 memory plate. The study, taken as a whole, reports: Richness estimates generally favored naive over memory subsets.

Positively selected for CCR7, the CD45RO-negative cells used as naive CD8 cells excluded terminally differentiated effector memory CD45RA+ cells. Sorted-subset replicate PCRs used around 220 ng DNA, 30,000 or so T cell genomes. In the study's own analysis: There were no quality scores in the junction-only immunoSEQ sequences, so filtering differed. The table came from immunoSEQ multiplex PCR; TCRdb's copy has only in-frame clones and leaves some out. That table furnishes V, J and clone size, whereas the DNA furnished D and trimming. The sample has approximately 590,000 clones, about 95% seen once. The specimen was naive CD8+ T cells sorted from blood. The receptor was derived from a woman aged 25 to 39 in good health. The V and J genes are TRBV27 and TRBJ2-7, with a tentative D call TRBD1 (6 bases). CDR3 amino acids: CASSLGARYEQYF. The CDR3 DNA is TGTGCCAGCAGTTTGGGGGCGCGCTACGAGCAGTACTTC.